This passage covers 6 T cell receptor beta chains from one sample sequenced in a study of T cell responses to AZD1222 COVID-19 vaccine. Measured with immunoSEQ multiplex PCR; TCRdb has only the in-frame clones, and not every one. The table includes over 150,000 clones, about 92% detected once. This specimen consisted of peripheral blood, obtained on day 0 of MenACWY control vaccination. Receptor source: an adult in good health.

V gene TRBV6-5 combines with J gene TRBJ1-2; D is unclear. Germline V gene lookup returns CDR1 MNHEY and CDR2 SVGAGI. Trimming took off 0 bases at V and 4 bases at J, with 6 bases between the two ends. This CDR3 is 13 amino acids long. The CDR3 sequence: CASSYSGAYGYTF. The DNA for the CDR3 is TGTGCCAGCAGTTACTCGGGAGCCTATGGCTACACCTTC.

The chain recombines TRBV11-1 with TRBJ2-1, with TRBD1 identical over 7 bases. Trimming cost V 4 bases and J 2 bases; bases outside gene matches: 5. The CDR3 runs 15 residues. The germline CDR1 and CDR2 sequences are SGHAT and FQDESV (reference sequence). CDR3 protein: CASSYETGTYNEQFF. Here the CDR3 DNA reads TGTGCCAGCAGCTACGAGACAGGGACCTACAATGAGCAGTTCTTC.

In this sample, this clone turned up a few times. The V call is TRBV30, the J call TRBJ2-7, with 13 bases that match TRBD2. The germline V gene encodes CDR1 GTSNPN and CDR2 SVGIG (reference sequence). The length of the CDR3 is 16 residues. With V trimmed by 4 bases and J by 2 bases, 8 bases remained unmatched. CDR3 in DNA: TGTGCCTGGACGGGACTAGCGGGATCCTCCACCTACGAGCAGTACTTC. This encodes CAWTGLAGSSTYEQYF. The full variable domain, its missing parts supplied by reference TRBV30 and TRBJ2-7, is SQTIHQWPATLVQPVGSPLSLECTVEGTSNPNLYWYRQAAGRGLQLLFYSVGIGQISSEVPQNLSASRPQDRQFILSSKKLLLSDSGFYLCAWTGLAGSSTYEQYFGPGTRLTVT.

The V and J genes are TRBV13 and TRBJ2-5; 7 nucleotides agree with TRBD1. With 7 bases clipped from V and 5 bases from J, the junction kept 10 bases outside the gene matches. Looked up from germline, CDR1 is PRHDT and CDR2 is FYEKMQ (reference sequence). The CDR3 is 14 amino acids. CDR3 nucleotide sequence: TGTGCCAGCACACCCCGCAGCAGGGGGGAGACCCAGTACTTC. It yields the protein CASTPRSRGETQYF.

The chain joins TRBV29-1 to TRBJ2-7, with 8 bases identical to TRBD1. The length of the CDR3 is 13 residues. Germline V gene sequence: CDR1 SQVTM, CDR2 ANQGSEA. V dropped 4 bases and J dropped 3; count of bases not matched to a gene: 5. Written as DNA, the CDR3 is TGCAGCGTTGGGCGGACAGGGAGCTACGAGCAGTACTTC. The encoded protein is CSVGRTGSYEQYF.

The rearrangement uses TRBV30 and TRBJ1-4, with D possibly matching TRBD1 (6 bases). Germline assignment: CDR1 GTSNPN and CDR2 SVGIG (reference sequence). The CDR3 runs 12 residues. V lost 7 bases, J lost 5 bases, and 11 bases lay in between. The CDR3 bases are TGTGCCTTGCGGGGGCGGAATGAAAAACTGTTTTTT. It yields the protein CALRGRNEKLFF.